This is a list of T cell receptor beta chains from one sample in a study of PD-1 blockade in classical Hodgkin lymphoma. The protocol was immunoSEQ multiplex PCR, while the TCRdb copy is restricted to in-frame clones and leaves out a portion. This repertoire shows under 80,000 clones, over 90% found once; its top ten account for around 2.5%. The material sequenced was peripheral blood mononuclear cells (PBMCs). Receptors were obtained from a human donor with classical Hodgkin lymphoma. The CDR3 runs from the conserved cysteine through the conserved F or W. The D gene is left open where the match is weak. The listing skips clone size in some rows; elsewhere it reads once, few, many or a size class.

clone size | J gene | V gene | D gene | CDR3 protein | CDR3 DNA
NA | TRBJ2-5 | TRBV5-6 | NA | CASSWPREETQYF | TGTGCCAGCAGCTGGCCCCGGGAGGAGACCCAGTACTTC
NA | TRBJ2-5 | TRBV2 | NA | CASRWGSETQYF | TGTGCCAGCAGATGGGGCTCGGAGACCCAGTACTTC
medium-sized | TRBJ2-7 | TRBV15 | NA | CATSRAEDSSYEQYF | TGTGCCACCAGCAGAGCAGAAGACAGTTCCTACGAGCAGTACTTC
NA | TRBJ2-3 | TRBV15 | TRBD2 | CATSKWTRTADTQYF | TGTGCCACCAGCAAGTGGACTAGGACCGCAGATACGCAGTATTTT
NA | TRBJ2-7 | TRBV28 | NA | CASSLIGQSSYEQYF | TGTGCCAGCAGTTTAATAGGACAGAGCTCCTACGAGCAGTACTTC
NA | TRBJ2-3 | TRBV27 | NA | CASSLWFGDTQYF | TGTGCCAGCAGTTTATGGTTCGGTGATACGCAGTATTTT
NA | TRBJ1-1 | TRBV2 | NA | CASSWDKYTEAFF | TGTGCCAGCAGTTGGGACAAGTACACTGAAGCTTTCTTT
NA | TRBJ1-1 | TRBV6-5 | NA | CASSYRTLTEAFF | TGTGCCAGCAGTTACCGGACGCTCACTGAAGCTTTCTTT
NA | TRBJ2-7 | TRBV10-3 | NA | CAIRAGGVSYEQYF | TGTGCCATCAGGGCTGGGGGTGTCTCCTACGAGCAGTACTTC
once | TRBJ2-1 | TRBV27 | NA | CASSWLPLGNEQFF | TGTGCCAGCAGCTGGTTGCCCCTCGGCAATGAGCAGTTCTTC
NA | TRBJ1-2 | TRBV7-3 | NA | CASSLIGGTNYGYTF | TGTGCCAGCAGCTTAATCGGGGGTACTAACTATGGCTACACCTTC
NA | TRBJ2-7 | TRBV5-1 | TRBD1 | CASSRDSLMGYEQYF | TGCGCCAGCAGCAGGGACAGTCTGATGGGCTACGAGCAGTACTTC
NA | TRBJ2-7 | TRBV29-1 | NA | CSVVGRSFYEQYF | TGCAGCGTTGTGGGACGGAGCTTCTACGAGCAGTACTTC
NA | TRBJ1-3 | TRBV28 | NA | CASSPGGSSGNTIYF | TGTGCCAGCAGTCCCGGGGGTTCCTCTGGAAACACCATATATTTT
NA | TRBJ2-3 | TRBV5-6 | NA | CASSSQGASTQYF | TGTGCCAGCAGCAGTCAGGGCGCTAGTACGCAGTATTTT
NA | TRBJ2-1 | TRBV7-6 | NA | CASSLDLVRTQFF | TGTGCCAGCAGCTTAGATCTAGTCCGGACGCAGTTCTTC
NA | TRBJ1-2 | TRBV29-1 | NA | CSVEEPGFNYGYTF | TGCAGCGTTGAAGAACCGGGTTTCAACTATGGCTACACCTTC
NA | TRBJ1-2 | TRBV19 | TRBD1 | CASRRDRAIYGYTF | TGTGCCAGTAGGCGGGACAGGGCTATCTATGGCTACACCTTC
once | TRBJ1-6 | TRBV6-5 | NA | CASRGNNSPLHF | TGTGCTTCCAGGGGAAATAATTCACCCCTCCACTTT
NA | TRBJ2-5 | TRBV19 | NA | CASSGGRGAGETQYF | TGTGCCAGTAGTGGGGGACGGGGGGCAGGCGAGACCCAGTACTTC
NA | TRBJ1-1 | TRBV11-3 | NA | CASSSGYQTEAFF | TGTGCCAGCAGCTCAGGCTACCAGACTGAAGCTTTCTTT
NA | TRBJ2-7 | TRBV2 | NA | CASSGGDPPYEQYF | TGTGCCAGCAGTGGAGGGGACCCCCCCTACGAGCAGTACTTC
NA | TRBJ2-2 | TRBV29-1 | NA | CSGGLRGTGELFF | TGCAGCGGTGGACTTAGGGGTACCGGGGAGCTGTTTTTT
NA | TRBJ1-2 | TRBV6-5 | TRBD1 | CASSYSITGANYGYTF | TGTGCCAGCAGTTACTCGATAACAGGGGCTAACTATGGCTACACCTTC
NA | TRBJ2-5 | TRBV5-6 | TRBD2 | CASSSTTSGDQETQYF | TGTGCCAGCAGCTCTACGACTAGCGGGGACCAAGAGACCCAGTACTTC
NA | TRBJ2-5 | TRBV28 | NA | CASAPGLVRQETQYF | TGTGCCAGCGCCCCCGGGCTTGTTCGACAAGAGACCCAGTACTTC
NA | TRBJ2-1 | TRBV15 | NA | CATSPGTINEQFF | TGTGCCACCAGCCCCGGGACAATTAATGAGCAGTTCTTC
NA | TRBJ1-4 | TRBV5-1 | NA | CASSFTIPNEKLFF | TGCGCCAGCAGCTTCACAATACCAAATGAAAAACTGTTTTTT
NA | TRBJ2-7 | TRBV9 | NA | CASSVEVGGRYEQYF | TGTGCCAGCAGCGTAGAAGTGGGAGGCCGATACGAGCAGTACTTC
NA | TRBJ2-5 | TRBV10-3 | NA | CAISESPIQGEGETQYF | TGTGCCATCAGTGAGTCGCCGATTCAGGGGGAGGGAGAGACCCAGTACTTC
once | TRBJ2-7 | TRBV7-9 | NA | CASGGNEQYF | TGTGCCAGCGGAGGCAACGAGCAGTACTTC
NA | TRBJ2-2 | TRBV30 | NA | CAWSVTGRTGELFF | TGTGCCTGGAGTGTAACGGGACGCACCGGGGAGCTGTTTTTT
NA | TRBJ1-5 | TRBV7-2 | NA | CASSLGHGQPQHF | TGTGCCAGCAGCTTAGGTCACGGGCAGCCCCAGCATTTT
NA | TRBJ1-1 | TRBV18 | NA | CASSQGVGTEAFF | TGTGCCAGCTCACAAGGGGTAGGCACTGAAGCTTTCTTT
NA | TRBJ2-7 | TRBV6-6 | TRBD2 | CASSGTSVPYEQYF | TGTGCCAGCAGTGGGACTAGCGTGCCCTACGAGCAGTACTTC
NA | TRBJ1-1 | TRBV7-6 | TRBD1 | CASSMSRDRGFVAFF | TGTGCCAGCAGCATGTCCCGGGACAGGGGATTTGTGGCTTTCTTT
NA | TRBJ2-2 | TRBV6-4 | NA | CASSGGLETGELFF | TGTGCCAGCTCTGGGGGCCTGGAGACCGGGGAGCTGTTTTTT
NA | TRBJ2-7 | TRBV5-1 | NA | CASSPQNSYEQYF | TGCGCCAGCAGCCCCCAAAACTCCTACGAGCAGTACTTC
NA | TRBJ1-6 | TRBV7-9 | NA | CASSLGMTLHF | TGTGCCAGCAGCTTAGGAATGACCCTCCACTTT
NA | TRBJ2-7 | TRBV14 | TRBD1 | CASSPDGGQVPYYEQYF | TGTGCCAGCAGCCCAGACGGGGGACAGGTTCCCTACTACGAGCAGTACTTC
NA | TRBJ2-7 | TRBV18 | NA | CASSPPRGGAGEQYF | TGTGCCAGCTCACCACCAAGGGGGGGCGCGGGGGAGCAGTACTTC
NA | TRBJ1-2 | TRBV9 | NA | CASSPSGARGYTF | TGTGCCAGCAGCCCATCCGGGGCGCGCGGCTACACCTTC
NA | TRBJ2-1 | TRBV7-7 | NA | CASSLQGGEQFF | TGTGCCAGCAGCTTACAAGGAGGTGAGCAGTTCTTC